This entry is about one T cell receptor beta chain. What it binds is unknown. This CDR3 contains 11 residues. Germline V CDR1 and CDR2: MNHEY, SMNVEV (reference sequence). The V and J ends lost 2 bases and 11 bases respectively, with 9 bases between them. Extraction and reverse transcription of RNA yielded cDNA as the sequencing template. Clones were read by immunoSEQ multiplex PCR, and TCRdb kept only the in-frame ones, dropping some. The sample has 140,000 to 150,000 clones; roughly 61% are singletons. This record belongs to a study of CD8+ T cells in alopecia areata. On the study more broadly: Tofacitinib was given for 6 to 18 months, then stopped for 6 months. Study-wide results and limits: Affected scalp, especially in alopecia totalis/universalis, had a higher clonality than normal scalp did.

Researchers gathered lesional scalp punch biopsies and peripheral blood from patients with alopecia areata. PBMCs, the starting material, were the source of sorted CD4+ and CD8+ T cells. Sequences were derived from CD4+ T cells sorted from blood, sampled at week 0. The chain recombines TRBV27 with TRBJ1-1, with D perhaps TRBD1 (5 bases). The source is a human donor with alopecia areata. CDR3: CASSLMGVAFF. The CDR3 nucleotides read TGTGCCAGCAGTTTAATGGGGGTGGCTTTCTTT.